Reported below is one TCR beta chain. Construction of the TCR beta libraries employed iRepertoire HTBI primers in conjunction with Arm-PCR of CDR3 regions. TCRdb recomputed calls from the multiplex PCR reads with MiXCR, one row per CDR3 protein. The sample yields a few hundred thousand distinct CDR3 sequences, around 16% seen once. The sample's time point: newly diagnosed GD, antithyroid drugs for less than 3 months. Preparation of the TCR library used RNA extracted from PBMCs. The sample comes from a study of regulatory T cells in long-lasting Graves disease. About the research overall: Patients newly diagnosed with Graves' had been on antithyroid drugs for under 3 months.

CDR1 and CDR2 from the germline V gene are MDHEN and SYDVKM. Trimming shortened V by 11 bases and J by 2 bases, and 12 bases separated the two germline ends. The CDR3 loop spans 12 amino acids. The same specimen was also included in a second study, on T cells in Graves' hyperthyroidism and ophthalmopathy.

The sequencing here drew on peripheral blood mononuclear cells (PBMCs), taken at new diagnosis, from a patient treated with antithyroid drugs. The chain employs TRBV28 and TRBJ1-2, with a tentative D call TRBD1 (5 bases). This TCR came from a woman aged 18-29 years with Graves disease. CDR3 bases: TGTGCCGGTTCTGGGGCCAACTATGGCTACACCTTC. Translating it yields CAGSGANYGYTF.